A single sample is the source of the 11 T cell receptor beta chains below, sequenced in a study of vaccination and CD4 T cells after COVID-19. Oncomine TCR Beta short-read sequencing was applied to DNA from cultured CD4+ T cells. A single record per CDR3 protein comes from TCRdb applying MiXCR to the PCR reads. The sample includes about 11,000 distinct CDR3 sequences, around 60% of them seen just once. Antigens of these TCRs are unknown. Treatment described: roughly 11-day PBMC culture with coronavirus spike peptide pools or control peptides (ViraFEST assay). Source material: CD4+ T cells from blood, cultured in vitro. These receptors were taken from a human donor who had recovered from COVID-19.

This clonotype was counted only a few times. This sequence joins TRBV20-1 and TRBJ2-5; 9 bases map to TRBD2. The CDR3 loop spans 15 amino acids. V lost 2 bases and J lost 3; bases outside the gene matches: 7. Germline loops: CDR1 DFQATT, CDR2 SNEGSKA (reference sequence). CDR3 DNA sequence: TGCAGTGCTAGAAGTAGCGGGGGCCTAAAAGAGACCCAGTACTTC. It is translated as CSARSSGGLKETQYF.

The rearrangement joins TRBV20-1 to TRBJ2-7; tentatively, D is TRBD1 (6 bases). This CDR3 has 15 amino acids. Looked up from germline, CDR1 is DFQATT and CDR2 is SNEGSKA (reference sequence). Trimming left V 2 bases short and J 0 bases short, with 14 bases between. CDR3 coding DNA: TGCAGTGCTAGACCCCCGAGGACAGACTCCTACGAGCAGTACTTC. Amino acids: CSARPPRTDSYEQYF.

V is TRBV7-2 and J is TRBJ2-3, with 11 bases matching TRBD2. The germline V gene encodes CDR1 SGHTA and CDR2 FQGNSA. The CDR3 runs to 16 residues. The trim removed 1 base at V and 4 bases at J, leaving 4 bases unmatched. The chain's CDR3 is CASSLVSGGAADTQYF. The CDR3 DNA reads TGTGCCAGCAGCTTAGTTAGCGGGGGGGCCGCAGATACGCAGTATTTT.

The V and J genes are TRBV27 and TRBJ2-2; D gene unclear. CDR3 size: 14 residues. Germline CDR1 reads MNHEY; CDR2 reads SMNVEV (reference sequence). Trimming removed 7 bases from V and 2 bases from J, with 11 bases in between. In nucleotides, the CDR3 is TGTGCCAGCAACATTAGGCCAAACACCGGGGAGCTGTTTTTT. It yields the protein CASNIRPNTGELFF.

This clonotype was seen a few times. The chain carries TRBV19 and TRBJ1-2, with 9 bases matching TRBD1. J lost 8 bases, V lost 3 bases, and 10 bases had no gene match. The CDR3 is 15 amino acids. Germline loops: CDR1 LNHDA, CDR2 SQIVND (reference sequence). The CDR3 loop reads CASSMRSTGGAGYTF. CDR3 sequence (DNA): TGTGCCAGTAGTATGAGGAGCACAGGGGGCGCAGGCTACACCTTC.

The gene calls are TRBV4-1 and TRBJ1-6; D is possibly TRBD1 (5 bases). This CDR3 region has 19 residues. V was clipped by 0 bases and J by 0 bases, with 15 bases between them. CDR1 and CDR2 from the germline V gene are MGHRA and YSYEKL. As DNA, the CDR3 is TGCGCCAGCAGCCAAGATAGAGTAGGGGCTAGCTCCTATAATTCACCCCTCCACTTT. Translated, it gives CASSQDRVGASSYNSPLHF.

The gene calls are TRBV6-1 and TRBJ1-5; TRBD1 agrees at 8 bases. The V segment lost 6 bases and the J segment 3 bases; nucleotides outside the gene matches: 7. This CDR3 is 15 amino acids long. The germline V gene has CDR1 MNHNS and CDR2 SASEGT. CDR3 amino acids: CASSRGQGYNQPQHF. The CDR3 DNA reads TGTGCCAGCAGCCGCGGACAGGGTTACAATCAGCCCCAGCATTTT.

This clonotype came up once. The chain couples TRBV28 to TRBJ2-7, with 12 bases identical to TRBD2. CDR3 length equals 13 residues. Germline CDR1 is MDHEN and CDR2 is SYDVKM. V was pared by 7 bases and J by 9 bases, with 7 bases of the junction left unmatched. CDR3 protein: CASTSGLAGLQYF. The CDR3 nucleotides are TGTGCCAGCACCTCGGGACTAGCGGGCTTGCAGTACTTC. Drawing the rest from reference TRBV28 and TRBJ2-7, the complete variable domain is DVKVTQSSRYLVKRTGEKVFLECVQDMDHENMFWYRQDPGLGLRLIYFSYDVKMKEKGDIPEGYSVSREKKERFSLILESASTNQTSMYLCASTSGLAGLQYFGPGTRLTVT.

This clonotype was counted a few times. The chain combines TRBV11-2 with TRBJ2-5; D is undetermined. The CDR3 is made up of 12 amino acids. Germline CDR1 SGHAT, CDR2 FQNNGV. Trimming left V 3 bases short and J 5 bases short, with 7 bases between. CDR3 sequence: CASSFGVETQYF. The CDR3 DNA follows: TGTGCCAGCAGCTTCGGTGTGGAGACCCAGTACTTC.

The V gene is TRBV4-1, the J gene TRBJ2-4, with D maybe TRBD2 (5 bases). CDR1 is MGHRA and CDR2 is YSYEKL in the germline V gene. This CDR3 region has 17 residues. Trimming left V 1 base short and J 2 bases short, with 15 bases between. CDR3 sequence: CASSQVGGSVSKNIQYF. As DNA, the CDR3 is TGCGCCAGCAGCCAAGTTGGTGGGAGTGTTTCCAAAAACATTCAGTACTTC.

This chain joins TRBV12-3 or TRBV12-4 and TRBJ1-2, with TRBD1 matching over 7 bases. The ends lost 10 bases at V and 0 bases at J; junction bases unmatched: 11. This CDR3 region has 15 residues. In nucleotides, the CDR3 is TGTGCCACCCGTAGGACAGGAGGGTCTAACTATGGCTACACCTTC. Translation gives CATRRTGGSNYGYTF.